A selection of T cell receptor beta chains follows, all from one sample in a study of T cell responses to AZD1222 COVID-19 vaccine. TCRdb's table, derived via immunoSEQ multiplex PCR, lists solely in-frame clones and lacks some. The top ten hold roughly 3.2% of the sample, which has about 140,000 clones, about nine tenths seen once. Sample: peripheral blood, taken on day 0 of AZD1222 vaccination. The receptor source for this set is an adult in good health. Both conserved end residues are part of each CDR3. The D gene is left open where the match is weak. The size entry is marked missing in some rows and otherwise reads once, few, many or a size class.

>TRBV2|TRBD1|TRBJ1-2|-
CASRDGTGLNYGYTF
TGTGCCAGCAGAGACGGGACAGGCCTAAACTATGGCTACACCTTC
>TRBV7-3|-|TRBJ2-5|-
CASSQGTGGETQYF
TGTGCCAGCAGCCAAGGGACTGGGGGAGAGACCCAGTACTTC
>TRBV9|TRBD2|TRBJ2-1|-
CASSVTAGTSQFF
TGTGCCAGCAGCGTAACCGCCGGGACTAGTCAGTTCTTC
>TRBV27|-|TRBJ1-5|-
CASRGFVSSNQPQHF
TGTGCCAGCAGGGGATTCGTGAGTAGCAATCAGCCCCAGCATTTT
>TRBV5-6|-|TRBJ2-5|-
CASSTTGSETQYF
TGTGCCAGCAGCACAACAGGGTCAGAGACCCAGTACTTC
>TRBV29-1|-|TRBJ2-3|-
CSVAGTRGTDTQYF
TGCAGCGTTGCCGGGACCCGTGGCACAGATACGCAGTATTTT
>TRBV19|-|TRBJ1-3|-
CASSFDREATIYF
TGTGCCAGTAGTTTCGACCGAGAAGCCACCATATATTTT
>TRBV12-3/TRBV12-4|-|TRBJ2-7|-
CASSPRVSYEQYF
TGTGCCAGCAGTCCGCGGGTCTCCTACGAGCAGTACTTC
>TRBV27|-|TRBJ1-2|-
CASSPGSGGYGYTF
TGTGCCAGCAGCCCAGGGTCGGGGGGCTATGGCTACACCTTC
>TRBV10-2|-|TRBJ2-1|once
CASSEMYEQFF
TGCGCCAGCAGTGAGATGTATGAGCAGTTCTTC
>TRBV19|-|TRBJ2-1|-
CASRRTFRGDNEQFF
TGTGCCAGTAGACGTACATTCCGTGGGGACAATGAGCAGTTCTTC
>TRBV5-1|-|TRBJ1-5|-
CASRQGPEYQPQHF
TGCGCCAGCAGACAGGGACCAGAGTATCAGCCCCAGCATTTT
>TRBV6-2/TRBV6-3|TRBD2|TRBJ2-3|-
CASSGSGRGDTQYF
TGTGCCAGCAGTGGTAGCGGGAGGGGAGATACGCAGTATTTT
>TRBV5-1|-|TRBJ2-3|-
CASSLDRVDTDTQYF
TGCGCCAGCAGCTTGGACAGGGTCGACACAGATACGCAGTATTTT
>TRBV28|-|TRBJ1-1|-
CASAAPRKAFF
TGTGCCAGCGCGGCCCCCAGGAAGGCTTTCTTT
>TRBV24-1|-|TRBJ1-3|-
CATYPGGGGPRSGGNTIYF
TGTGCCACCTACCCGGGGGGAGGGGGTCCACGGTCGGGTGGAAACACCATATATTTT
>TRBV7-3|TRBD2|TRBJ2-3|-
CASSFSGRGSDTQYF
TGTGCCAGCAGCTTTAGCGGGAGAGGGTCAGATACGCAGTATTTT
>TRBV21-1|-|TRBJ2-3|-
CASSKGEASGAFLTDTQYF
TGTGCCAGCAGCAAGGGTGAGGCTAGCGGGGCCTTCCTCACAGATACGCAGTATTTT
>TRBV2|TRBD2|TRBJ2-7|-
CASSVERESYEQYF
TGTGCCAGCAGTGTTGAGCGGGAGAGCTACGAGCAGTACTTC
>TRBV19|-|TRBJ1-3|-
CASRYTGSGNTIYF
TGTGCCAGTCGCTACACAGGCTCTGGAAACACCATATATTTT
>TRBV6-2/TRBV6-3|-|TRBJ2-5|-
CASSYPGLEETQYF
TGTGCCAGCAGTTATCCGGGACTGGAAGAGACCCAGTACTTC
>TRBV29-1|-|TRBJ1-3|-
CSGGEDGEWF
TGCAGCGGTGGAGAGGATGGGGAGTGGTTT
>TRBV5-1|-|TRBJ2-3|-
CASSLSRGTDTQYF
TGCGCCAGCAGCTTGTCCAGGGGCACAGATACGCAGTATTTT
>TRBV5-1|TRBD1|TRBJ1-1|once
CASSLSTGLNTEAFF
TGCGCCAGCAGTCTATCGACAGGGCTGAACACTGAAGCTTTCTTT
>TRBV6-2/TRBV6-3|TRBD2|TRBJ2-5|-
CASSSGLAGGETQYF
TGTGCCAGCAGCTCCGGACTAGCGGGGGGAGAGACCCAGTACTTC
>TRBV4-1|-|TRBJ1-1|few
CASSQGHLNTEAFF
TGCGCCAGCAGCCAGGGACACCTGAACACTGAAGCTTTCTTT
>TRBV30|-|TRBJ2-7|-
CAWGFDEQYF
TGTGCCTGGGGTTTCGACGAGCAGTACTTC
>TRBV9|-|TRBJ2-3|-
CASSVAPPDTQYF
TGTGCCAGCAGCGTTGCCCCTCCGGATACGCAGTATTTT
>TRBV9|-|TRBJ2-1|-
CASSVAGGKGGNEQFF
TGTGCCAGCAGCGTAGCGGGCGGGAAGGGGGGCAATGAGCAGTTCTTC
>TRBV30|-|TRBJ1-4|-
CAWSELGGEKLFF
TGTGCCTGGAGTGAGTTAGGGGGTGAAAAACTGTTTTTT
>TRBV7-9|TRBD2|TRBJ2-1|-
CASSGPSGASYNEQFF
TGTGCCAGCAGCGGCCCTAGCGGGGCCTCCTACAATGAGCAGTTCTTC
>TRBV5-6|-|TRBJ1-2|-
CASSAHRVYLHGYTF
TGTGCCAGCAGCGCCCACAGGGTCTATCTTCATGGCTACACCTTC
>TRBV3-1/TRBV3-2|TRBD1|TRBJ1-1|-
CASSQDQSWTGSVNTEAFF
TGTGCCAGCAGCCAAGATCAATCCTGGACAGGGTCCGTGAACACTGAAGCTTTCTTT
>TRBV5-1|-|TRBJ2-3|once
CASSLADPRWSTDTQYF
TGCGCCAGCAGCTTGGCCGACCCGCGCTGGAGCACAGATACGCAGTATTTT
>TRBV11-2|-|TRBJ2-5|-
CASSLDPDIPSRETQYF
TGTGCCAGCAGCTTAGATCCGGACATCCCCTCGAGGGAGACCCAGTACTTC
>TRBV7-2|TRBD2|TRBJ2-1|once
CASSLLAGVLLNEQFF
TGTGCCAGCAGCTTACTAGCGGGGGTTCTACTCAATGAGCAGTTCTTC
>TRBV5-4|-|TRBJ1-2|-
CASSWGGRPNYGYTF
TGTGCCAGCAGCTGGGGGGGCAGACCAAACTATGGCTACACCTTC
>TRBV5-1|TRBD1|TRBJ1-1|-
CASSLEGQGMNTEAFF
TGCGCCAGCAGCTTGGAAGGACAGGGGATGAACACTGAAGCTTTCTTT
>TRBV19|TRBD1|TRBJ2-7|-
CASSIRQGLVSYEQYF
TGTGCCAGTAGTATCCGACAGGGCCTAGTCTCCTACGAGCAGTACTTC
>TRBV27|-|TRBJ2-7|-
CASSLRVVRRGNYEQYF
TGTGCCAGCAGTTTAAGGGTGGTGCGGCGGGGAAACTACGAGCAGTACTTC